The 21 T cell receptor beta chains below were found in one sample sequenced in a study of blood T cell repertoires in COVID-19. Using immunoSEQ multiplex PCR, the repertoire was profiled, and TCRdb retains in-frame clones only, with some absent. This sample has fewer than 300,000 clones; roughly 88% occur once, and the top ten carry roughly 0.87%. Sequencing used peripheral blood. The receptors come from a human donor with COVID-19, enrolled during active disease. The donor label of this sample is uncertain.

This chain connects TRBV27 to TRBJ1-3; D gene ambiguous. The germline V and J ends were trimmed by 6 bases and 3 bases, with 9 bases remaining between them. This CDR3 has 13 amino acids. Germline V gene sequence: CDR1 MNHEY, CDR2 SMNVEV (reference sequence). CDR3 in amino acids: CASSYAGGNTIYF. CDR3 nucleotides: TGTGCCAGCAGCTACGCTGGTGGAAACACCATATATTTT.

The V gene is TRBV9, the J gene TRBJ2-1; D unresolved. The germline V and J ends were trimmed by 4 bases and 0 bases, with 8 bases remaining between them. Germline V gene sequence: CDR1 SGDLS, CDR2 YYNGEE. The length of the CDR3 is 14 residues. The CDR3 DNA follows: TGTGCCAGCAGCATCGCTAGCTCCTACAATGAGCAGTTCTTC. Translated, it gives CASSIASSYNEQFF.

This sequence joins TRBV28 and TRBJ1-5; D might be TRBD1 (6 bases). The CDR3 has 14 amino acids. Trimming took off 3 bases at V and 6 bases at J, with 12 bases between the two ends. Germline V gene sequence: CDR1 MDHEN, CDR2 SYDVKM. The CDR3 region is CASSLSGVGQPQHF. CDR3 nucleotides: TGTGCCAGCAGTTTGTCAGGGGTTGGTCAGCCCCAGCATTTT.

The chain recombines TRBV7-8 with TRBJ2-7; possibly TRBD2 for D (6 bases). With 1 base removed from V and 0 bases from J, the gap between germline ends came to 10 bases. The CDR3 has 15 residues. Germline V gives CDR1 SGHVS, CDR2 FQNEAQ. As DNA, the CDR3 is TGTGCCAGCAGCTTAGGGAGGGGACGCTCCTACGAGCAGTACTTC. Residues: CASSLGRGRSYEQYF.

This clone was seen only once. This sequence joins TRBV28 and TRBJ1-6; 7 nucleotides line up with TRBD1. The ends lost 5 bases at V and 4 bases at J; junction bases unmatched: 8. The CDR3 is 16 residues long. Germline loops: CDR1 MDHEN, CDR2 SYDVKM. The CDR3, as DNA: TGTGCCAGCAGTATAAAACGGGACAGATATAATTCACCCCTCCACTTT. It translates to CASSIKRDRYNSPLHF.

This clone was seen a few times. This sequence joins TRBV19 and TRBJ1-5; a possible D gene is TRBD1 (5 bases). The CDR3 loop spans 14 amino acids. The V gene's germline CDR1 is LNHDA and CDR2 SQIVND (reference sequence). Trimming removed 3 bases from V and 2 bases from J, with 8 bases in between. CDR3 sequence: CASSILGGNQPQHF. Written as DNA, the CDR3 is TGTGCCAGTAGTATTCTAGGGGGCAATCAGCCCCAGCATTTT.

The chain combines TRBV11-2 with TRBJ2-1; D perhaps matches TRBD1 (5 bases). Trimming stripped 4 bases from V and 3 bases from J, with 16 bases between. The length of the CDR3 is 16 residues. CDR1 is SGHAT and CDR2 is FQNNGV in the germline V gene. The CDR3 sequence is CASSSVDTTNYNEQFF. The CDR3 DNA is TGTGCCAGCAGCTCCGTGGACACCACTAACTACAATGAGCAGTTCTTC. The complete variable domain, with remaining parts taken from reference TRBV11-2 and TRBJ2-1, reads EAGVAQSPRYKIIEKRQSVAFWCNPISGHATLYWYQQILGQGPKLLIQFQNNGVVDDSQLPKDRFSAERLKGVDSTLKIQPAKLEDSAVYLCASSSVDTTNYNEQFFGPGTRLTVL.

V is TRBV2 and J is TRBJ1-1; D unclear. The length of the CDR3 is 13 residues. Germline assignment: CDR1 SNHLY and CDR2 FYNNEI. V was shortened by 7 bases and J by 3 bases, with 12 bases between the two germline ends. The CDR3 spells CASNQEAHTEAFF. The CDR3 nucleotides read TGTGCCAGCAATCAAGAGGCCCACACTGAAGCTTTCTTT.

Of note for this clone: A read error may account for a junction end that differs from germline. The chain recombines TRBV7-7 with TRBJ2-1; 13 nucleotides align to TRBD2. CDR3 size: 16 residues. Germline assignment: CDR1 SSHAT and CDR2 FNYEAQ (reference sequence). This CDR3 reads CASSSELAGGRNEQFF. The CDR3 bases are TGTGCTAGCAGCTCCGAACTAGCGGGAGGGCGAAATGAGCAGTTCTTC.

This chain connects TRBV29-1 to TRBJ2-2; D may be TRBD1 (6 bases). Germline V gene sequence: CDR1 SQVTM, CDR2 ANQGSEA. The CDR3 extends over 14 amino acids. The germline V and J ends were trimmed by 7 bases and 0 bases, with 12 bases remaining between them. CDR3 amino acids: CSAPGDSNTGELFF. In DNA, the CDR3 is TGCAGCGCTCCAGGGGATTCGAACACCGGGGAGCTGTTTTTT.

The sample holds a few counts of this clone. The chain combines TRBV10-3 with TRBJ1-1; 7 bases map to TRBD1. V lost 7 bases and J lost 1; bases outside the gene matches: 3. Per the germline V gene, CDR1 is ENHRY and CDR2 is SYGVKD. CDR3 length: 13 residues. CDR3 in amino acids: CAITRGENTEAFF. As DNA, the CDR3 is TGTGCCATCACCAGGGGGGAGAACACTGAAGCTTTCTTT.

The chain is built from TRBV7-2 and TRBJ2-1; 11 bases map to TRBD2. The CDR3 loop spans 18 amino acids. Germline V gene lookup returns CDR1 SGHTA and CDR2 FQGNSA. With V trimmed by 0 bases and J by 0 bases, 4 bases remained unmatched. The CDR3 region is CASSLAASGGSSYNEQFF. CDR3 coding DNA: TGTGCCAGCAGCTTAGCGGCTAGCGGGGGGAGCTCCTACAATGAGCAGTTCTTC. Drawing the rest from reference TRBV7-2 and TRBJ2-1, the complete variable domain is GAGVSQSPSNKVTEKGKDVELRCDPISGHTALYWYRQSLGQGLEFLIYFQGNSAPDKSGLPSDRFSAERTGGSVSTLTIQRTQQEDSAVYLCASSLAASGGSSYNEQFFGPGTRLTVL.

The J gene is TRBJ1-4, the V gene TRBV5-1, with 12 bases that match TRBD1. The V gene end was trimmed by 0 bases and the J gene end by 7 bases; junction bases not matched to a gene: 1. Germline lookup yields CDR1 SGHRS and CDR2 YFSETQ. The CDR3 is made up of 15 amino acids. The CDR3 region has the DNA TGCGCCAGCAGCTTGGTGGGACAGGGGGCTGAAAAACTGTTTTTT. Residues: CASSLVGQGAEKLFF.

This clone was observed once. V usage is TRBV10-3 and J usage is TRBJ1-2; D not certain. The CDR3 spans 12 residues. The V end lost 3 bases, the J end lost 9 bases, and 11 bases lay between the germline ends. The germline CDR1 and CDR2 sequences are ENHRY and SYGVKD. The CDR3 DNA is TGTGCCATCAGTGACCAAGCCGTACGCTACACCTTC. Its protein is CAISDQAVRYTF.

The rearrangement links TRBV11-3 to TRBJ1-3; tentatively, D is TRBD1 (6 bases). The CDR3 has 15 amino acids. The germline V gene encodes CDR1 SGHNT and CDR2 YENEEA. The V and J ends lost 5 bases and 2 bases respectively, with 13 bases between them. In DNA, the CDR3 is TGTGCCAGCAGCCAGGGGCCGGAGACTGGAAACACCATATATTTT. Translation gives CASSQGPETGNTIYF.

V gene TRBV27 combines with J gene TRBJ1-1; the match to TRBD1 covers 7 bases. CDR3 length equals 14 residues. V shed 2 bases and J 3 bases; nucleotides not matched to a gene: 3. The V gene's germline CDR1 is MNHEY and CDR2 SMNVEV (reference sequence). CDR3 DNA: TGTGCCAGCAGTTTACACAGGGGAGACACTGAAGCTTTCTTT. Translated, it gives CASSLHRGDTEAFF.

The chain links TRBV28 to TRBJ1-1; D possibly corresponds to TRBD1 (5 bases). The V gene's germline CDR1 is MDHEN and CDR2 SYDVKM. There are 14 residues in the CDR3. The V and J ends lost 6 bases and 5 bases respectively, with 16 bases between them. The DNA of the CDR3 is TGTGCCAGCAGGGGAGGGGTCCCCCCAACTGAAGCTTTCTTT. Translation: CASRGGVPPTEAFF.

This rearrangement joins TRBV14 to TRBJ2-2, with TRBD2 as a possible D gene (6 bases). The length of the CDR3 is 14 residues. The ends were cut back, 6 bases at V and 3 bases at J, with 11 bases in the middle. The V gene's germline CDR1 is SGHDN and CDR2 FVKESK. CDR3 in DNA: TGTGCCAGCAGTCCCCGACTAGACACCGGGGAGCTGTTTTTT. This codes for CASSPRLDTGELFF.

Worth noting for this clone: At the DNA level, this CDR3 is encoded by other sequences in the same sample as well. This rearrangement joins TRBV29-1 to TRBJ1-1; D unresolved. V was pared by 4 bases and J by 0 bases, with 9 bases between. Germline V lookup: CDR1 SQVTM, CDR2 ANQGSEA. The CDR3 is made up of 13 amino acids. CDR3 amino acids: CSVGGPMNTEAFF. For the CDR3, the DNA is TGCAGCGTTGGCGGCCCCATGAACACTGAAGCTTTCTTT.

The V gene is TRBV27, the J gene TRBJ2-2; D uncertain. The CDR3 contains 13 residues. V was clipped by 5 bases and J by 0 bases, with 4 bases between them. Germline V CDR1 and CDR2: MNHEY, SMNVEV (reference sequence). CDR3: CASSPSNTGELFF. The CDR3 DNA reads TGTGCCAGCAGTCCCTCGAACACCGGGGAGCTGTTTTTT.

The rearrangement uses TRBV15 and TRBJ2-6; D may be TRBD2 (7 bases). Germline V gene lookup returns CDR1 LNHNV and CDR2 YYDKDF (reference sequence). V gave up 5 bases and J gave up 0 bases, with 8 bases separating them. The CDR3 has 15 residues. This chain's CDR3 is CATSRGASGANVLTF. The CDR3 DNA follows: TGTGCCACCAGCCGGGGGGCCTCTGGGGCCAACGTCCTGACTTTC.